The sequence of this TCR beta chain was determined in a study of T-cell memory formation after mild COVID-19. Study conclusions and caveats: Later expanders leaned CD4+, whereas day 15 to 85 contracting clones were balanced CD4/CD8.

In the case of this clonotype: The antigen remains unidentified.

TCRdb redid the calling of the 5' RACE reads with MiXCR, one entry per CDR3 protein. The sample includes under 350,000 distinct CDR3 sequences, 15% to 20% of them seen just once. Losses at the gene ends were 0 bases for V and 0 bases for J; bases not matched to a gene: 10. The CDR3 contains 19 residues. CDR1 and CDR2 (germline): DFQATT, SNEGSKA (reference sequence). The chain combines TRBV20-1 with TRBJ1-4; 10 positions match TRBD1. The sequence derives from a man in his late teens or twenties who had mild COVID-19 (a few samples of this study predate the infection). Cell type and time point are not known. The specimen sequenced was PBMCs or a T cell subset sorted from them (not recorded which). CDR3 in amino acids: CSARDESGQGFATNEKLFF. The DNA for the CDR3 is TGCAGTGCTAGAGACGAATCGGGACAGGGGTTTGCAACTAATGAAAAACTGTTTTTT.